This T cell receptor (beta chain) originates from a study of CD8 T cells in Susac syndrome. Study conclusions and caveats: TCR sequencing and HLA analysis covered a relatively small number of individuals.

Negative isolation yielded CD4+ and CD8+ T cells, and FACS enriched TEMRA cells. This CDR3 has 14 residues. Trimming pared 0 bases from V and 4 bases from J, leaving 9 bases between. Germline values: CDR1 MNHEY, CDR2 SMNVEV (reference sequence). With regard to this clonotype: Its antigen is unidentified.

RNA, at 0.5 to 1 ug, was reverse transcribed with random hexamers. With immunoSEQ multiplex PCR, TCR beta CDR3 was amplified across 54 Vbeta and 13 Jbeta. TCRdb analysed the immunoSEQ multiplex PCR reads with MiXCR anew, one entry per CDR3 protein. Seen here are around 150,000 distinct CDR3 sequences, 94% observed once, and the top ten hold about 0.089%. The receptor comes from a human donor with multiple sclerosis. The rearrangement uses TRBV27 and TRBJ2-5; D call uncertain. The sample comprised CD4+ T cells from PBMCs. Here the CDR3 reads CASSLSGAPETQYF. The CDR3 nucleotides are TGTGCCAGCAGTTTATCGGGCGCCCCAGAGACCCAGTACTTC.